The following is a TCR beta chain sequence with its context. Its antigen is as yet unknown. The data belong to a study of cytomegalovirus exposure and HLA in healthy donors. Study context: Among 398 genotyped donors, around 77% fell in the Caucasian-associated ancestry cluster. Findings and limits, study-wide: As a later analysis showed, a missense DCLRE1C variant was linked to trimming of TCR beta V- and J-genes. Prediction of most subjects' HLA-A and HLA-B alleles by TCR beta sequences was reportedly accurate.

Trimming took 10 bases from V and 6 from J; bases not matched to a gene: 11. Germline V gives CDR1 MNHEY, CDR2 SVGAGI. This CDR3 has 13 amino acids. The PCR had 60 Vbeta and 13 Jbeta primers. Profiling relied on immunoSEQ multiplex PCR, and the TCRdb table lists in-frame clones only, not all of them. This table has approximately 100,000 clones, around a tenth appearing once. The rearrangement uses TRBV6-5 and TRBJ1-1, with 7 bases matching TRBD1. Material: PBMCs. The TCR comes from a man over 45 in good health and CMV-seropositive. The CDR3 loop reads CATARQGGSEAFF. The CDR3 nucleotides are TGTGCCACCGCCCGGCAGGGGGGTTCTGAAGCTTTCTTT.